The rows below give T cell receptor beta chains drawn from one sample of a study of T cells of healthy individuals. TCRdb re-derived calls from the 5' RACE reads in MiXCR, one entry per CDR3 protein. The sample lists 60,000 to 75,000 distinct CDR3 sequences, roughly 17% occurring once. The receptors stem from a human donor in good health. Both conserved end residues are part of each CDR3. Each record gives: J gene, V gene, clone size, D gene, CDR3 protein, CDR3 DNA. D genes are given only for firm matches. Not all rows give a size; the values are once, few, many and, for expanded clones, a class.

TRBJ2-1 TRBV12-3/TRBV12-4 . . CASSPRVNEQFF TGTGCCAGCAGCCCGCGCGTGAATGAGCAGTTCTTC
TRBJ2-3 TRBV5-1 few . CASSLGPPRTDTQYF TGCGCCAGCAGCTTGGGGCCTCCGCGGACAGATACGCAGTATTTT
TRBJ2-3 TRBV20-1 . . CSARVPDSTDTQYF TGCAGTGCTAGAGTCCCAGACAGCACAGATACGCAGTATTTT
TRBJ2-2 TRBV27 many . CASSLSVRRGGELFF TGTGCCAGCAGTTTATCGGTACGGCGAGGCGGGGAGCTGTTTTTT
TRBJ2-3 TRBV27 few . CASSSGALRSTDTQYF TGTGCCAGCAGTTCGGGGGCCTTAAGAAGCACAGATACGCAGTATTTT
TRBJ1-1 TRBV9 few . CASSVESGGGTEAFF TGTGCCAGCAGCGTAGAATCTGGGGGAGGCACTGAAGCTTTCTTT
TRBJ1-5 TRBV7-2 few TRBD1 CASSSLQGTQPQHF TGTGCCAGCAGCTCCCTACAGGGGACTCAGCCCCAGCATTTT
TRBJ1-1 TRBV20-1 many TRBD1 CSALDRGQGAEAFF TGCAGTGCACTAGACAGGGGGCAGGGGGCTGAAGCTTTCTTT
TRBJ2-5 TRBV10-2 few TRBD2 CASSVPLAGGTSETQYF TGCGCCAGCAGTGTTCCACTAGCGGGAGGTACTTCGGAGACCCAGTACTTC
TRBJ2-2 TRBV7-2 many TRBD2 CASSFPSREGSVKPSLANTGELFF TGTGCCAGCAGCTTTCCTTCACGGGAGGGTTCCGTGAAACCGAGCCTCGCGAACACCGGGGAGCTGTTTTTT
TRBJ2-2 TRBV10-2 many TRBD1 CASTGTGENTGELFF TGCGCCAGCACCGGGACAGGGGAGAACACCGGGGAGCTGTTTTTT
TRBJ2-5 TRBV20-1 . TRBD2 CSARLASGEETQYF TGCAGTGCTAGATTGGCTAGCGGGGAAGAGACCCAGTACTTC
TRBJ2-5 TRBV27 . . CASSLSTGLETQYF TGTGCCAGCAGTTTATCAACAGGGTTGGAGACCCAGTACTTC
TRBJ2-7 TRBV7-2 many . CASSLGSWGYEQYF TGTGCCAGCAGCTTAGGAAGTTGGGGCTACGAGCAGTACTTC
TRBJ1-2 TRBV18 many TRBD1 CASSPGQPYGYTF TGTGCCAGCTCACCGGGACAGCCCTATGGCTACACCTTC
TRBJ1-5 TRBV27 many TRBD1 CASSPGLTGANQPQHF TGTGCCAGCAGCCCGGGCCTTACAGGGGCCAATCAGCCCCAGCATTTT
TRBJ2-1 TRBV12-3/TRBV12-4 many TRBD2 CASRGPSGRFNEQFF TGTGCCAGCAGGGGGCCTAGCGGGAGGTTCAATGAGCAGTTCTTC
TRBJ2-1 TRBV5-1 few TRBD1 CASSFGQGGNEQFF TGCGCCAGCAGCTTCGGACAGGGAGGCAATGAGCAGTTCTTC
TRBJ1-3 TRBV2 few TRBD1 CASSPGQGNGNTIYF TGTGCCAGCAGTCCCGGACAGGGAAATGGAAACACCATATATTTT
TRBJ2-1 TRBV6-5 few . CASTMGDSNEQFF TGTGCCAGCACAATGGGGGATAGCAATGAGCAGTTCTTC
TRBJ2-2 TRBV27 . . CATQGDSTAGELFF TGTGCCACCCAGGGGGACTCTACTGCCGGGGAGCTGTTTTTT
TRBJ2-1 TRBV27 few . CASWAANYNEQFF TGTGCCAGCTGGGCAGCGAACTACAATGAGCAGTTCTTC
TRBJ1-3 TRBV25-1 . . CASSPRRTVSGNTIYF TGTGCCAGCAGTCCCCGCCGGACAGTCTCTGGAAACACCATATATTTT
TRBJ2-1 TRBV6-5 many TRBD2 CASRPAGGYNEQFF TGTGCCAGCAGACCAGCGGGGGGGTACAATGAGCAGTTCTTC